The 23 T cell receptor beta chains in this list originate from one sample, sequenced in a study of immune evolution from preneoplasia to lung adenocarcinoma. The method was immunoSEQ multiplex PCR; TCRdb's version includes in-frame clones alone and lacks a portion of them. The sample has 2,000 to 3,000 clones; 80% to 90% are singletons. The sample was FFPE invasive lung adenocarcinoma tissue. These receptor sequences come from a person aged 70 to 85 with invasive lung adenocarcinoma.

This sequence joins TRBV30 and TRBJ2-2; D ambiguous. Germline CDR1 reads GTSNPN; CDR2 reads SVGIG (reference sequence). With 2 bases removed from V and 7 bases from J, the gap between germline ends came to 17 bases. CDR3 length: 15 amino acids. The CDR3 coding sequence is TGTGCCTGGAGTAGTTTAGGGTCACAGAGCGGGGAGCTGTTTTTT. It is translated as CAWSSLGSQSGELFF.

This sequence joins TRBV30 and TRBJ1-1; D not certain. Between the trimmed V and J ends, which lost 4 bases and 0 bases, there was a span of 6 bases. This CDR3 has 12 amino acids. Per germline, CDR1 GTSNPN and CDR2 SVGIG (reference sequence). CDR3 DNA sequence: TGTGCCTGGAAACTCGTGAACACTGAAGCTTTCTTT. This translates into CAWKLVNTEAFF.

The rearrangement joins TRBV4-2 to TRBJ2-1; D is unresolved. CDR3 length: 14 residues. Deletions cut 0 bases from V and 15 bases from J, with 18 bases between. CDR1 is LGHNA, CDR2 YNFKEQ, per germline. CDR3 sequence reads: CASSQDHGQTHLFF. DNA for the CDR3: TGTGCCAGCAGCCAAGATCACGGCCAAACGCACCTGTTCTTC.

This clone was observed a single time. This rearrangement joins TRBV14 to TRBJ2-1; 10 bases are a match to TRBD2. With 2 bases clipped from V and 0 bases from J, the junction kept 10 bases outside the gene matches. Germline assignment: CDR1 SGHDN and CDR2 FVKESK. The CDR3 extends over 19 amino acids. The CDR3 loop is CASSQWFGAGGSSYNEQFF. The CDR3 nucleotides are TGTGCCAGCAGCCAATGGTTCGGAGCGGGAGGGAGCTCCTACAATGAGCAGTTCTTC.

In DNA, the CDR3 is TGTGCCAGCAGTTTAGCACGTCAGAACGAGCAGTACTTC. It codes for CASSLARQNEQYF. The chain carries TRBV28 and TRBJ2-7; D remains unclear. V gave up 2 bases and J gave up 5 bases, with 10 bases separating them. CDR3 size: 13 residues. Germline V lookup: CDR1 MDHEN, CDR2 SYDVKM.

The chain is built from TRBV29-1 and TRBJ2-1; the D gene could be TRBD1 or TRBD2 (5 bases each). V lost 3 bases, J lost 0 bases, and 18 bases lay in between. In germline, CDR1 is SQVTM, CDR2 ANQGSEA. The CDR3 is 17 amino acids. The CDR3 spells CSVDFLRGQSSYNEQFF. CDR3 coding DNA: TGCAGCGTTGATTTTCTCCGGGGCCAGAGCTCCTACAATGAGCAGTTCTTC.

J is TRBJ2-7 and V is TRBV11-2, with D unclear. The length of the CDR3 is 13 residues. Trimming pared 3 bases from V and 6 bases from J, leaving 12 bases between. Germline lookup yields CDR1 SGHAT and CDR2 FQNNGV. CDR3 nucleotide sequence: TGTGCCAGCAGCTTTGACTGGGCTGGCGAGCAGTACTTC. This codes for CASSFDWAGEQYF. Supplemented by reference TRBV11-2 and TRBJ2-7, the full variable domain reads EAGVAQSPRYKIIEKRQSVAFWCNPISGHATLYWYQQILGQGPKLLIQFQNNGVVDDSQLPKDRFSAERLKGVDSTLKIQPAKLEDSAVYLCASSFDWAGEQYFGPGTRLTVT.

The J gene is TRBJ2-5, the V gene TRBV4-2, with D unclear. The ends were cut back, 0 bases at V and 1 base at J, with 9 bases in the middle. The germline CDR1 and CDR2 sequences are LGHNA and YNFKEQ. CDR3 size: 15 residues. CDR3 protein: CASSQDTGSQETQYF. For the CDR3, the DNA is TGTGCCAGCAGCCAAGATACCGGCAGCCAAGAGACCCAGTACTTC.

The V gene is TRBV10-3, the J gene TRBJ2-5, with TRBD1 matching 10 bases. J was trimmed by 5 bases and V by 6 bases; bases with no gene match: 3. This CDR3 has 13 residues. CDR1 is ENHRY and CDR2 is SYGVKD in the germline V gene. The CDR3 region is CAIRGTGDETQYF. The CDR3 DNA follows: TGTGCCATCAGGGGGACAGGGGATGAGACCCAGTACTTC.

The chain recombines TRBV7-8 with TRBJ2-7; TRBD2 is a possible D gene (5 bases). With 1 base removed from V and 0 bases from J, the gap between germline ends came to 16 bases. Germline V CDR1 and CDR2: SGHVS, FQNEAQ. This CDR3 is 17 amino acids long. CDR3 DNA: TGTGCCAGCAGCTTAGGGGGAGCAGGCGGATTCTCCTACGAGCAGTACTTC. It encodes CASSLGGAGGFSYEQYF.

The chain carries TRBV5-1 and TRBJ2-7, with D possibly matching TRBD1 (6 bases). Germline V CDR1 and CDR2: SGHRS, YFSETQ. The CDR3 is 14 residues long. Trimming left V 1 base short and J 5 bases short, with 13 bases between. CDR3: CASSLSNRVNEQYF. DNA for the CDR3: TGCGCCAGCAGCTTGTCGAACAGGGTAAACGAGCAGTACTTC.

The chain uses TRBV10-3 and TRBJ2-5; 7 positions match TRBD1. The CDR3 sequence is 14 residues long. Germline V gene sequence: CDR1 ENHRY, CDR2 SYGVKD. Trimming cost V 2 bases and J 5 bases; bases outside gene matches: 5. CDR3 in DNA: TGTGCCATCAGTGAGACAGGGGTGACGGAGACCCAGTACTTC. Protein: CAISETGVTETQYF.

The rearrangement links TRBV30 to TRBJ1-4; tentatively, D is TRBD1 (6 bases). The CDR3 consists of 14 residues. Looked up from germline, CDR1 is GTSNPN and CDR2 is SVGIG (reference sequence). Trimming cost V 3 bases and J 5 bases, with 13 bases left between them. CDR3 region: CAWRDSFGNEKLFF. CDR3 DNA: TGTGCCTGGAGGGACAGTTTCGGGAATGAAAAACTGTTTTTT.

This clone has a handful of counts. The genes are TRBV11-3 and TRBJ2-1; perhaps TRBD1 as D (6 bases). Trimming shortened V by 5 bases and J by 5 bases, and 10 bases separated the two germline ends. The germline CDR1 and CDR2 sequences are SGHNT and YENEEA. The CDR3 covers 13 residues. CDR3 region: CASSEQGNNEQFF. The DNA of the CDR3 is TGTGCCAGCAGCGAGCAGGGGAACAATGAGCAGTTCTTC.

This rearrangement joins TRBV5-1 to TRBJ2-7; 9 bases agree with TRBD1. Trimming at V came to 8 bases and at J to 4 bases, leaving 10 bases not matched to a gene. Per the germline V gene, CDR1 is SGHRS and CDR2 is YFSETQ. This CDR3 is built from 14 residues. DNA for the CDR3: TGCGCCAGTTCCCCCGGGACAGGGAGGTACGAGCAGTACTTC. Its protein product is CASSPGTGRYEQYF. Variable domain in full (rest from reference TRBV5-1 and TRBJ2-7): KAGVTQTPRYLIKTRGQQVTLSCSPISGHRSVSWYQQTPGQGLQFLFEYFSETQRNKGNFPGRFSGRQFSNSRSEMNVSTLELGDSALYLCASSPGTGRYEQYFGPGTRLTVT.

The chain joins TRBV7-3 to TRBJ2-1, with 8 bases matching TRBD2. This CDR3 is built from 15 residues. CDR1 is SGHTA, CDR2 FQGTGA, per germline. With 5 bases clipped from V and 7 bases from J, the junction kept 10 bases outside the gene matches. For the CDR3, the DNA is TGTGCCAGCAGCCCTGGGGCTAGCGGGTTAAATGAGCAGTTCTTC. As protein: CASSPGASGLNEQFF.

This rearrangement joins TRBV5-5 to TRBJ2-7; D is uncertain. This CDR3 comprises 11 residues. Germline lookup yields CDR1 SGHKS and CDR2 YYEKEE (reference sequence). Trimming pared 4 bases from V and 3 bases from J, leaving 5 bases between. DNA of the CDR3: TGTGCCAGCAGCCTGGACTACGAGCAGTACTTC. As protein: CASSLDYEQYF. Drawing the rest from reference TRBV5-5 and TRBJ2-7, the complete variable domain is DAGVTQSPTHLIKTRGQQVTLRCSPISGHKSVSWYQQVLGQGPQFIFQYYEKEERGRGNFPDRFSARQFPNYSSELNVNALLLGDSALYLCASSLDYEQYFGPGTRLTVT.

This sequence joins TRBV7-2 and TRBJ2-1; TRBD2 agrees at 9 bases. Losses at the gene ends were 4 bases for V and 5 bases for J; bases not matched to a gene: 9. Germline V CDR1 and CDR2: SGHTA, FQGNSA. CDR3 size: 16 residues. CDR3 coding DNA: TGTGCCAGCAGCTCAAGGACTAGCGCAATCCACAATGAGCAGTTCTTC. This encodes CASSSRTSAIHNEQFF.

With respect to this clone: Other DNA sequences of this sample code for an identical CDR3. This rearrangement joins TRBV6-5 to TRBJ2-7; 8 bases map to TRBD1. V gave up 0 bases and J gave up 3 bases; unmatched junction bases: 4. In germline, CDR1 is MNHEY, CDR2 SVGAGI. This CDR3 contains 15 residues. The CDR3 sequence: CASSYSTGQVYEQYF. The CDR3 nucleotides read TGTGCCAGCAGTTACTCGACGGGACAGGTCTACGAGCAGTACTTC.

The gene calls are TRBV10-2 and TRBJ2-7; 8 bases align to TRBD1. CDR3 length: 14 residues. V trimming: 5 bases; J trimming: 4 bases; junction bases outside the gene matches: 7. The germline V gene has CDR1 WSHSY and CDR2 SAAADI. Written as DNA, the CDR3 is TGCGCCAGCAGTCGACAGGGGTCACTTTACGAGCAGTACTTC. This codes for CASSRQGSLYEQYF.

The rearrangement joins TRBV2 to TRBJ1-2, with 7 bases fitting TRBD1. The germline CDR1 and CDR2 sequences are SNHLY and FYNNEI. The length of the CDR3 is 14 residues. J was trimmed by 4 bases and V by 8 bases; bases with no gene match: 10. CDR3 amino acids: CASGRDRGTYGYTF. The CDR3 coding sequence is TGTGCCAGCGGGCGGGACAGAGGGACCTATGGCTACACCTTC.

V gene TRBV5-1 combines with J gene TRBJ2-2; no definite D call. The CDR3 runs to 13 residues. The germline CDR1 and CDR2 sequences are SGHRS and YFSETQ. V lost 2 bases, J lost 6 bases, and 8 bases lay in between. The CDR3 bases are TGCGCCAGCAGCTTTCTAGGCGCCGGGGAGCTGTTTTTT. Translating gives CASSFLGAGELFF.

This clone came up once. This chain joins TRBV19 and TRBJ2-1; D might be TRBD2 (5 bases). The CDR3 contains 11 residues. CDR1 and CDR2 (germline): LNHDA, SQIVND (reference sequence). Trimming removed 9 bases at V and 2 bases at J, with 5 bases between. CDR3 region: CASGTYNEQFF. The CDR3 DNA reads TGTGCCAGCGGGACCTACAATGAGCAGTTCTTC. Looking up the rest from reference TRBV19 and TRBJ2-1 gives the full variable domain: DGGITQSPKYLFRKEGQNVTLSCEQNLNHDAMYWYRQDPGQGLRLIYYSQIVNDFQKGDIAEGYSVSREKKESFPLTVTSAQKNPTAFYLCASGTYNEQFFGPGTRLTVL.